This T cell receptor (beta chain) stems from a study of cytomegalovirus exposure and HLA in healthy donors. Points from the study as a whole: Analyses of presence and absence presupposed an approximately uniform sequencing depth across donors.

On this clone: What it recognizes is unknown.

PCR employed 60 Vbeta and 13 Jbeta primers. Profiled with immunoSEQ multiplex PCR; TCRdb holds only in-frame clones, not every one. The sample holds fewer than 110,000 clones. This CDR3 is 16 amino acids long. Germline assignment: CDR1 MNHEY and CDR2 SMNVEV (reference sequence). Unmatched junction bases numbered 12, after V lost 8 bases and J lost 1 base. The chain carries TRBV27 and TRBJ1-1; TRBD1 matches at 8 bases. The clonotype comes from a man aged 35-49 years in good health and CMV-seronegative. The specimen was PBMCs. The CDR3 here is CASQLRGQGGNTEAFF. CDR3 nucleotides: TGTGCCAGCCAACTCAGGGGGCAAGGGGGGAACACTGAAGCTTTCTTT.